What follows is one T cell receptor (beta chain) and its context. This clonotype has more than one count but fewer than ten. It lacks a known antigen. The input lacks base qualities; no much larger clone sits a single base away. This entry is derived from a study of blood T cells in healthy people across ages (dated by TCRdb to between 2015 and 2016). At the level of the whole study: In model experiments, template switching captured roughly one uniquely barcoded TCR beta cDNA molecule for every two T cells. To track age-related changes in TCR beta repertoire diversity, the study relied on deep sequencing normalized with unique cDNA molecular identifiers. Four age groups were formed from the donors: young (average 16 years), middle-aged (more than 35), aged (approximately 60) and long-lived (about 75). To avoid experimental bias, donors of different ages were spread randomly across the sequencing lanes. Using the same blood draw, the study looked at two additional independent replicas of 1 million unique cDNA reads for two donors, one aged 18 to 30 and the other aged 80 or older.

Broad study findings and their caveats: A strong correlation was found between observed TCR beta diversity and the percentage of naive T cells measured by flow cytometry. Observed TCR beta diversity per million T cells fell roughly linearly with age, and a significant reduction was already apparent by age approximately 40. Estimates of total diversity based on one million sequenced T cells were considered lower bounds and underestimates. Donor CMV infection status was unknown, potentially confounding age-related changes in expanded clonotypes. Compared with the aged group, more naive CD4+ T cells, fewer expanded clones and increased TCR diversity were shown by the long-lived group, suggesting age selection. Conclusive comparison of naive and antigen-experienced compartments was prevented by the profiling of bulk unsorted PBMCs.

The donors were 40 or so Caucasian individuals from Russia, aged roughly 6 to 100 years, who were systemically healthy. Each donor gave roughly 9 milliliters of peripheral blood, drawn into EDTA-treated Vacutainer tubes. Ficoll-Paque density-gradient centrifugation was used to isolate PBMCs, with at least 6.5 million per sample. Trizol reagent was used to extract total RNA from PBMCs, with at least 5.5 micrograms per sample. For every donor, flow cytometry on a PBMC aliquot measured the percentage of naive CD45RAhigh/CD27high T cells. Library prep was done by 5' RACE. The instrument was an Illumina HiSeq 2500. A second PCR of roughly 7 to 11 cycles was performed with a sample-barcoded 5' primer and a J-beta primer mix. A unique molecular identifier was introduced onto each TCR beta cDNA molecule by a template-switch 5' adaptor carrying 12 random nucleotides. Each sample yielded at least 2.5 million CDR3-containing paired-end reads. First-strand cDNA was synthesized from all RNA with the Mint cDNA synthesis kit, primed by a TRBC-specific oligonucleotide. All cDNA was treated with uracil-DNA glycosylase and then went through a first 18-cycle PCR with the universal primers M1SS and BC2_uni_R. The original pipeline was this. Each sample was normalized by randomly selecting 1 million high-quality reads, each carrying a distinct molecular identifier. Instead of being binned into consensus sequences, reads with shared molecular identifiers were discarded. MiTCR, set to a Q25 quality threshold and the strictest error-elimination algorithm, was used for CDR3 identification, clonotype clustering and error correction. A nonparametric unseen species model with Euler transformation was used to estimate lower-bound total TCR beta diversity. The public reads were reprocessed in TCRdb via fastp at Q25 and MiXCR, keeping in-frame beta chains. Identical CDR3 protein sequences are pooled into one entry, listed with their most common genes and DNA. V and J calls and clone size were set by TCRdb, not the authors. This sample lists approximately 700,000 distinct CDR3 sequences; about 32% were detected once. Just over 15% of the sample comes from the top ten.

Material for sequencing was blood. The receptor's source is a woman of 80 years or more in good health. Donor details come from another sample of the same person, matched by shared clones.

The bases read TGCAGTGCTAGAGGGTGGGACAGGGGTTCACCCCTCCACTTT. This codes for CSARGWDRGSPLHF. This chain joins TRBV20-1 to TRBJ1-6; 10 middle bases align to TRBD1. The CDR3 starts with the cysteine, ends with the phenylalanine, and has 14 residues. Only CDR3 DNA is held: 42 bases, read in frame from base 1. V is pruned by 1 base and J by 9 bases, leaving 3 bases of the junction without a gene match. The germline V gene (reference sequence) yields DFQATT for CDR1 and SNEGSKA for CDR2.